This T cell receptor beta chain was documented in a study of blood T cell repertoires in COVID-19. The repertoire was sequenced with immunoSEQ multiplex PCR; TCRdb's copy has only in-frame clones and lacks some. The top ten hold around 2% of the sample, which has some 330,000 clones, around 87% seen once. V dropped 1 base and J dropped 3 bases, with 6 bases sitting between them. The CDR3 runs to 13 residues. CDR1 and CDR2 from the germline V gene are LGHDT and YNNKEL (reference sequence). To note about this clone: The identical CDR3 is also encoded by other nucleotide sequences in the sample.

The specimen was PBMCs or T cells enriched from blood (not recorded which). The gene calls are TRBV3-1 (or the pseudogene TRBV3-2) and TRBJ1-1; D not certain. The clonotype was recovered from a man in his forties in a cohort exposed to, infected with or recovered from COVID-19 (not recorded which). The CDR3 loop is CASSQGRDTEAFF. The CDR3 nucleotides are TGTGCCAGCAGCCAAGGGAGGGACACTGAAGCTTTCTTT.